The 10 T cell receptor beta chains given below trace back to one sample, sequenced in a study of cytomegalovirus exposure and HLA in healthy donors. Use of 60 Vbeta and 13 Jbeta primers characterized the PCR. Sequencing was performed with immunoSEQ multiplex PCR; in TCRdb, only in-frame clones are kept and a portion is missing. The sample consists of about 200,000 clones, approximately 83% of them appearing once. The source material was PBMCs. These receptor sequences come from a boy between 2 and 10 years old in good health and CMV-seronegative.

The chain uses TRBV5-1 and TRBJ2-6; possibly TRBD2 for D (5 bases). From germline, CDR1 is SGHRS and CDR2 YFSETQ. This CDR3 is built from 16 residues. Trimming pared 0 bases from V and 1 base from J, leaving 8 bases between. The CDR3: CASSLEPGSGANVLTF. CDR3 DNA: TGCGCCAGCAGCTTGGAACCGGGGTCTGGGGCCAACGTCCTGACTTTC.

This chain connects TRBV29-1 to TRBJ1-1; no clear D. This CDR3 is 10 amino acids long. Trimming took 4 bases from V and 2 from J, leaving 2 bases between them. The germline CDR1 and CDR2 sequences are SQVTM and ANQGSEA. CDR3 sequence: CSVVNTEAFF. For the CDR3, the DNA is TGCAGCGTTGTAAACACTGAAGCTTTCTTT.

The chain uses TRBV29-1 and TRBJ2-5; 12 positions match TRBD1. The CDR3 extends over 13 amino acids. V gave up 6 bases and J gave up 11 bases; unmatched junction bases: 10. Germline V gene lookup returns CDR1 SQVTM and CDR2 ANQGSEA. As DNA, the CDR3 is TGCAGCGTGGCGGGACAGGGGGCGGGCGAACAGTACTTC. It codes for CSVAGQGAGEQYF.

The chain is built from TRBV5-1 and TRBJ1-4, with D perhaps matching TRBD1 (5 bases). This CDR3 region has 14 residues. CDR1 SGHRS and CDR2 YFSETQ come from the germline V gene. Trimming removed 4 bases from V and 2 bases from J, with 9 bases in between. The CDR3 coding sequence is TGCGCCAGCAGCCTGGAGGGGACTAATGAAAAACTGTTTTTT. Encoded protein: CASSLEGTNEKLFF.

The chain uses TRBV29-1 and TRBJ1-4, with D possibly matching TRBD1 (5 bases). The ends were cut back, 6 bases at V and 6 bases at J, with 17 bases in the middle. The CDR3 has 14 residues. Looked up from germline, CDR1 is SQVTM and CDR2 is ANQGSEA. CDR3: CSVEGGVSDEKLFF. For the CDR3, the DNA is TGCAGCGTCGAGGGAGGGGTTTCAGATGAAAAACTGTTTTTT.

This chain uses TRBV29-1 with TRBJ1-2; D is ambiguous. Germline V gene sequence: CDR1 SQVTM, CDR2 ANQGSEA. Trimming removed 6 bases from V and 6 bases from J, with 14 bases in between. The CDR3 contains 12 residues. DNA of the CDR3: TGCAGCGTCACCTCACGGGGTCATGGCTACACCTTC. Protein product: CSVTSRGHGYTF.

The CDR3 nucleotides read TGTGCCTGGAGTGTATCCTTCACCGGGGAGCTGTTTTTT. Its protein product is CAWSVSFTGELFF. The J gene is TRBJ2-2, the V gene TRBV30; D is undetermined. Trimming stripped 0 bases from V and 4 bases from J, with 6 bases between. CDR1 is GTSNPN, CDR2 SVGIG, per germline (reference sequence). This CDR3 contains 13 residues.

The CDR3 sequence: CASGPKRGTYNEQFF. The CDR3 region has the DNA TGCGCCAGCGGACCCAAGCGGGGCACCTACAATGAGCAGTTCTTC. The chain couples TRBV10-1 to TRBJ2-1; TRBD2 aligns across 7 bases. The CDR3 is made up of 15 amino acids. Losses at the gene ends were 8 bases for V and 2 bases for J; bases not matched to a gene: 9. The germline gives CDR1 WNHNN, CDR2 SYGVQD (reference sequence).

This clone was picked up a small number of times. This chain connects TRBV5-6 to TRBJ2-1; possible D gene TRBD1, 6 bases. Germline V gives CDR1 SGHDT, CDR2 YYEEEE. The CDR3 sequence is 13 residues long. V gave up 6 bases and J gave up 8 bases, with 15 bases separating them. Here the CDR3 reads CASNREWFDEQFF. In nucleotides, the CDR3 is TGTGCCAGCAACAGGGAATGGTTTGATGAGCAGTTCTTC.

V and J are TRBV13 and TRBJ2-7, with 10 bases that match TRBD2. Germline V lookup: CDR1 PRHDT, CDR2 FYEKMQ (reference sequence). The CDR3 sequence is 15 residues long. Trimming cost V 6 bases and J 1 base; bases outside gene matches: 6. The CDR3 sequence: CASSLSGGASYEQYF. CDR3 in DNA: TGTGCCAGCAGTCTCAGCGGGGGGGCTTCCTACGAGCAGTACTTC.